This TCR beta chain was found in a study of blood T cell repertoires in COVID-19. Study overall: Researchers got acute and convalescent COVID-19 samples from the United States, Italy and Spain. In each case, the material was cDNA or gDNA derived from T cells, B-cell-depleted T cells, or PBMCs.

How the authors handled the data: Counts of nucleated cells, estimated from reference gene primer amplification, were obtained. Here immunoSEQ multiplex PCR was the method, and the copy in TCRdb shows in-frame clones only, minus some. The V and J calls and clone size are taken from that table; D and trimming were inferred from the DNA. The table has tens of thousands of clones, 75% to 95% seen once. Seattle researchers signed up patients amid active infection and tracked them longitudinally. CDR3 length: 11 amino acids. The ends were cut back, 10 bases at V and 2 bases at J, with 8 bases in the middle. Looked up from germline, CDR1 is SEHNR and CDR2 is FQNEAQ (reference sequence). This clone appeared once.

J is TRBJ1-2 and V is TRBV7-9; D gene uncertain. What was sequenced was peripheral blood. The sequence derives from a man aged 40-49 years with COVID-19, enrolled during active disease. The CDR3 here is CATGNNYGYTF. The CDR3 coding sequence is TGTGCCACCGGGAACAACTATGGCTACACCTTC.